This T cell receptor beta chain was profiled in a study of STAT3 mutations in large granular lymphocyte leukemia. General observations from the study: Every T-LGLL patient had at least one immunodominant TCRbeta clonotype.

A remark on this clone: Its specificity is unknown.

Produced via immunoSEQ multiplex PCR; TCRdb's table is partial and in-frame only. In the table there are roughly 29,000 clones, 60% to 85% of which are singletons. The trim removed 7 bases at V and 8 bases at J, leaving 6 bases unmatched. CDR3 length: 14 amino acids. From germline, CDR1 is MNHEY and CDR2 SVGAGI. The sequence derives from a woman aged 45-60 years with T-cell large granular lymphocyte leukemia. Some clones in this sample may be carry-over from other donors' samples. The chain couples TRBV6-5 to TRBJ2-2, with 11 bases that match TRBD2. The sequencing sample was made of peripheral blood mononuclear cells. The CDR3 DNA reads TGTGCCAGCAAAACTAGCGGGAGCCCGGGGGAGCTGTTTTTT. Amino acid sequence: CASKTSGSPGELFF.